This T cell receptor beta chain was identified in a study of T cell responses to AZD1222 COVID-19 vaccine (dated by TCRdb to about 2021). The study in broad terms: A total of around 240 trial participants underwent TCR sequencing, of whom 200 to 220 had received two doses of AZD1222 and about 26 had received two doses of the MenACWY control vaccine. Trial participants were enrolled by age into 18-55, 56-69 and 70-plus year subgroups, with approximately 150, 30 and 60 TCR-sequenced participants respectively. Findings and caveats that apply to the study as a whole: CD4 TCRs associated with the vaccine covered the entire spike protein, and the dominant responses were in regions 160-218 and 743-854. Participants were mostly white British, with more females than males. The authors suggested clonal diversity may have been underestimated. Because no day 14 peak-response samples were available, repertoires were characterized only after the peak T cell response. After two AZD1222 doses, both the breadth and the depth of spike-specific TCRs were significantly higher than at day 0 and than in MenACWY recipients. Conclusions about previously exposed vaccinees are limited because only six or seven AZD1222 recipients were SARS-CoV-2 seropositive at baseline. Reportedly, almost half of the unique spike-specific TCRs recognized epitopes lying outside the regions that are mutated in the B.1.351 and B.1.1.7 variants. The 56-69-year group was small, and its depth increase did not reach significance, likely because of low power.

The sample's time point, from its label and the paper: about 28 days (+/-7) after the second vaccine dose. Because spike-specific TCR depth and breadth did not differ between the two schedules, AZD1222 recipients who got a second dose at roughly 4 weeks were pooled with those who got a second dose at roughly 12 weeks. The vaccinee samples were drawn from two UK trials, COV001 and COV002, one of which was a single-blind randomized controlled phase 2/3 trial testing AZD1222 (ChAdOx1 nCoV-19) in healthy adults. For TCRbeta chain sequencing, PBMC samples were collected from trial participants at day 0 and at day 28 after the second dose. Comment on this clone: Its antigen is not yet known. No base quality information exists; no much larger clone differs at one position.

The CDR3 regions of human TCRbeta chains were analyzed by immunosequencing. Regarding the original processing steps: Repertoire TCRs were checked for matches against a reference library of SARS-CoV-2-specific TCRs that had been generated using the MIRA antigen-specificity platform. Breadth meant the fraction of unique TCRs that were SARS-CoV-2-associated, whereas depth meant the fraction of total T cells that were SARS-CoV-2-associated. Using the MIRA data, every spike-specific TCR was mapped to the spike region that the TCR reacted to and assigned to either a CD4 or a CD8 class. Log10-transformed breadth and depth values were compared by one-way ANOVA with Sidak's multiple comparisons tests. Sourced from immuneACCESS, this table was stored by TCRdb with only in-frame sequences that have V and J called. A share of the clones is absent; for the studies checked, an unresolved V gene accounts for under half, and the remainder has no known explanation. V and J calls and clone size come straight from that table; D and trimming were deduced from the DNA. This sample comprises 86,000 or so clones, about 82% of them detected only once. 5.6% of the sample is in the top ten clones.

The TCR was taken from an adult who received the AZD1222 COVID-19 vaccine. The sample in question was peripheral blood, obtained 28 days after the second AZD1222 dose.

The DNA sequence is as follows: TGTGCCAGCAGCTTAGAATATGGTTCCGGGATCTACTTC. Translation gives CASSLEYGSGIYF. The chain was built from TRBV7-2 and TRBJ2-7; a weak D assignment points to TRBD2 (5 bases agree). CDR1 and CDR2 (SGHTA, FQGNSA) derive from the germline V gene. Taken from cysteine to phenylalanine, the CDR3 has 13 residues. Only the CDR3 region is kept as DNA, spanning 39 bases read in frame from base 1. Trimming takes 1 base from V and 13 bases from J, and the germline ends sit 17 bases apart. Outside the CDR3, residues come from the reference TRBV7-2 and TRBJ2-7 proteins, so the full variable domain is: GAGVSQSPSNKVTEKGKDVELRCDPISGHTALYWYRQSLGQGLEFLIYFQGNSAPDKSGLPSDRFSAERTGGSVSTLTIQRTQQEDSAVYLCASSLEYGSGIYFGPGTRLTVT.